This T cell receptor (beta chain) was sequenced for a study of blood T cell repertoires in COVID-19 (dated by TCRdb to the early 2020s). At the level of the whole study: Samples covering the acute and convalescent phases of COVID-19 were provided by collaborators in the United States, Italy and Spain. The material from the prospective study consisted of cDNA or gDNA derived from T cells, B-cell-depleted T cells, or PBMCs. HLA class I and class II types, where available, came from metadata supplied by the sample provider rather than from assay-based typing. A de-identified subject ID, COVID-19 status, age in years and sex were almost always included in the sample metadata. Subjects who had been exposed to COVID-19, were actively infected with it, or had recovered from it provided the deeply sampled blood TCRbeta repertoires that made up the dataset. The repertoires were released in a freely available public database meant as a resource for research on the immune response to SARS-CoV-2. The samples were drawn from the first 160 participants of the ongoing ImmuneRACE study and from some 1,300 subjects provided by 6 global collaborators.

Samples from volunteer blood donors who had recovered from COVID-19 were contributed by a second Seattle source. Whole blood was collected in K2EDTA tubes by collaborating institutions according to the institutions' own protocols. For TCRbeta analysis, collaborator samples were shipped as frozen whole blood, as isolated PBMCs, or as DNA extracted from either sample type. TCRbeta CDR3 regions were amplified from genomic DNA by means of the immunoSEQ Assay, a bias-controlled multiplex PCR. From the authors' description of their analysis: The number of nucleated cells in each sample was estimated from the amplification of reference gene primers within the assay. To quantify the absolute abundance of each unique TCRbeta CDR3 rearrangement, sequence reads were collapsed and filtered. For each sample, productive Simpson clonality was calculated as the square root of Simpson's diversity index across productive rearrangements. The immuneACCESS repertoire file appears here via TCRdb, limited to in-frame rearrangements. These files lack a portion of the clones; in checked studies, under half of the deficit traces to unresolved V genes, and the cause of the others is not known. From that table come the V and J calls and clone size; the DNA was used to work out D and trimming. For this sample there are 150,000 to 200,000 clones; about 83% appear just once. The top ten constitute roughly 13% of the sample.

Results and caveats for the whole study, not just this receptor: The quantity of clinical and demographic metadata differed by source and by participant and was supplied without curation.

With regard to this clone: What this receptor recognizes is not known. The sample holds no much larger clone one base away, and base qualities are not on file.

V drops 4 bases and J drops 9 bases, leaving 16 bases in between. Per the germline V gene (reference sequence), LNHDA is the CDR1 and SQIVND is the CDR2. The CDR3 runs 14 residues from the cysteine to the phenylalanine. The retained sequence is limited to the CDR3, 42 bases, with the frame set at the first base. This chain joins TRBV19 to TRBJ2-1; the D gene remains uncertain. The sequence came from a man aged 65-85 years who had recovered from COVID-19. Sequenced input: peripheral blood. The CDR3 is CASSSEVRSIEQFF. DNA sequence: TGTGCCAGTAGTAGTGAGGTCCGCTCTATTGAGCAGTTCTTC.